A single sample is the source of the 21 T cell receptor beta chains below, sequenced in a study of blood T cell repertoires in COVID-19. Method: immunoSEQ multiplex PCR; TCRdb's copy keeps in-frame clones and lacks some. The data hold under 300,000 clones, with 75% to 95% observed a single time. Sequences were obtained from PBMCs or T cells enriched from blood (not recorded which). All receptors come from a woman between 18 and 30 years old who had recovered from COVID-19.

The chain's CDR3 is CASSLVETGSGSNQPQHF. Here the CDR3 DNA reads TGTGCCAGCAGCTTAGTAGAGACAGGGAGTGGCAGCAATCAGCCCCAGCATTTT. This sequence joins TRBV7-9 and TRBJ1-5, with 7 bases identical to TRBD1. The CDR3 totals 18 residues. CDR1 and CDR2 from the germline V gene are SEHNR and FQNEAQ (reference sequence). V trimming: 1 base; J trimming: 1 base; junction bases outside the gene matches: 10.

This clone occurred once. The CDR3 is CSVEGREQLFF. As DNA, the CDR3 is TGCAGCGTTGAAGGTCGGGAACAACTGTTTTTT. The chain uses TRBV29-1 and TRBJ1-4; D is unclear. This CDR3 comprises 11 residues. The V end was cut by 1 base, the J end by 12 bases, with 9 bases between. CDR1 is SQVTM and CDR2 is ANQGSEA in the germline V gene.

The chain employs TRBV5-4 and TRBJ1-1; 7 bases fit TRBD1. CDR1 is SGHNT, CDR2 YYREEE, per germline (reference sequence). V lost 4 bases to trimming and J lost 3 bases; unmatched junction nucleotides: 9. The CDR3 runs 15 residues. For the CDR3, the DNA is TGTGCCAGCAGCCCAACACAGGGGTGGTACACTGAAGCTTTCTTT. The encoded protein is CASSPTQGWYTEAFF.

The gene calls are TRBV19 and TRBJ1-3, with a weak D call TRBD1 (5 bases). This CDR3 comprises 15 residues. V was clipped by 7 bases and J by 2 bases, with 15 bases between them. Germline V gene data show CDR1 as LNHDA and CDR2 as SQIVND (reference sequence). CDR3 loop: CASTTGGWTGNTIYF. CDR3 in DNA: TGTGCCAGTACGACCGGGGGGTGGACTGGAAACACCATATATTTT.

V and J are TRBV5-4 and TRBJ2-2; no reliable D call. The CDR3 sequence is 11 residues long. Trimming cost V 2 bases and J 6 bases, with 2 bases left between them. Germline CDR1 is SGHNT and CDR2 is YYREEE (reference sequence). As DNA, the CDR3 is TGTGCCAGCAGCTTCGCCGGGGAGCTGTTTTTT. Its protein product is CASSFAGELFF.

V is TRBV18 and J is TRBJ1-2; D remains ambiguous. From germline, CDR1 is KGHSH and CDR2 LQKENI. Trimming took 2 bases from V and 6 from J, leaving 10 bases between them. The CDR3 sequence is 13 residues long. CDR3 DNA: TGTGCCAGCTCACCATCCGGAGCAGATGGCTACACCTTC. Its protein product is CASSPSGADGYTF. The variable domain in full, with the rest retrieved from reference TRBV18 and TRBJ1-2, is NAGVMQNPRHLVRRRGQEARLRCSPMKGHSHVYWYRQLPEEGLKFMVYLQKENIIDESGMPKERFSAEFPKEGPSILRIQQVVRGDSAAYFCASSPSGADGYTFGSGTRLTVV.

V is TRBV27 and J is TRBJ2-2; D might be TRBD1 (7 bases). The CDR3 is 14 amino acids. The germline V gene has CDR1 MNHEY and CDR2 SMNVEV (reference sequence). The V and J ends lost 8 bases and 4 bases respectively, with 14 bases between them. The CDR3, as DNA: TGTGCCAGCTTCAGACAGGGAGGCACCGGGGAGCTGTTTTTT. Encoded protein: CASFRQGGTGELFF.

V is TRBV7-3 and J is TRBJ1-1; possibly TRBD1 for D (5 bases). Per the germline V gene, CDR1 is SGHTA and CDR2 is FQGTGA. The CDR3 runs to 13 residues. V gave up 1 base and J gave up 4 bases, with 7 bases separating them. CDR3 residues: CASSLMGGTEAFF. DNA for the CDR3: TGTGCCAGCAGCTTAATGGGGGGCACTGAAGCTTTCTTT.

CDR3 nucleotides: TGTGCCAGCAGAATAGGGGGCAGAGGCAATCAGCCCCAGCATTTT. Translated: CASRIGGRGNQPQHF. The chain combines TRBV27 with TRBJ1-5, with 7 bases lining up with TRBD1. V gave up 6 bases and J gave up 2 bases; unmatched junction bases: 7. This CDR3 region has 15 residues. Germline V gives CDR1 MNHEY, CDR2 SMNVEV (reference sequence).

The CDR3 coding sequence is TGTGCCAGCAGCCAAGTTTTCGGGGGACGCACAGATACGCAGTATTTT. Encoded protein: CASSQVFGGRTDTQYF. This sequence joins TRBV3-1 (or the pseudogene TRBV3-2) and TRBJ2-3, with D perhaps TRBD2 (6 bases). Germline loops: CDR1 LGHDT, CDR2 YNNKEL (reference sequence). The CDR3 extends over 16 amino acids. V lost 1 base and J lost 1, with 12 bases in between.

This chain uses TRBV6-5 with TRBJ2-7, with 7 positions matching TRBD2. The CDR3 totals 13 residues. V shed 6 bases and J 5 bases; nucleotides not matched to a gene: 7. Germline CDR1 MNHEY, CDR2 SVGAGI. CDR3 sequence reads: CASSRGVSHEQYF. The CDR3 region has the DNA TGTGCCAGCAGCCGGGGGGTGTCCCACGAGCAGTACTTC.

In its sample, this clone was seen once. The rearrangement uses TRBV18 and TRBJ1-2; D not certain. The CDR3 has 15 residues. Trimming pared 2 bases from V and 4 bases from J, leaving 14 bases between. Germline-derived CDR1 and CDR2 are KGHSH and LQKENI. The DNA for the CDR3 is TGTGCCAGCTCACCAAAACCCGAGTGGGCCTATGGCTACACCTTC. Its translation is CASSPKPEWAYGYTF.

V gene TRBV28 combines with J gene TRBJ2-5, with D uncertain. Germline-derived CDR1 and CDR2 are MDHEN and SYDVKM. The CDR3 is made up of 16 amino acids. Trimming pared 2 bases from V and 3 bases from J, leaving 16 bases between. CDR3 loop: CASSLEANQGEETQYF. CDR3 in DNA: TGTGCCAGCAGTTTAGAGGCAAACCAAGGTGAAGAGACCCAGTACTTC.

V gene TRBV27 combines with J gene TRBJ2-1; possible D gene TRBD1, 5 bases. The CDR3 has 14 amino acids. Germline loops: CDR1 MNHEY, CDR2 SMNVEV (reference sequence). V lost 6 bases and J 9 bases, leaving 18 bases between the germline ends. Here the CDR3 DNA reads TGTGCCAGCAGCCCAATAACAGGTAGGGGTGAGCAGTTCTTC. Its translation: CASSPITGRGEQFF.

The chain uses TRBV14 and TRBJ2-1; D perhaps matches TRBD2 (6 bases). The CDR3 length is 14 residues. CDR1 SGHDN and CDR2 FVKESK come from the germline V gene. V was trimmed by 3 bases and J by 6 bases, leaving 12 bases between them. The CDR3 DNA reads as TGTGCCAGCAGCCAGGGAGGAGGAGCCAATGAGCAGTTCTTC. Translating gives CASSQGGGANEQFF.

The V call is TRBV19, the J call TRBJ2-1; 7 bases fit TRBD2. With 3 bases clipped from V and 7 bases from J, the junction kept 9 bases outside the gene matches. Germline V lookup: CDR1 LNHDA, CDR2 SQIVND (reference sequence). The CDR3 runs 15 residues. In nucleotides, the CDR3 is TGTGCCAGTAGTATCGGTTGGGCGGGAGAGAATGAGCAGTTCTTC. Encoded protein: CASSIGWAGENEQFF.

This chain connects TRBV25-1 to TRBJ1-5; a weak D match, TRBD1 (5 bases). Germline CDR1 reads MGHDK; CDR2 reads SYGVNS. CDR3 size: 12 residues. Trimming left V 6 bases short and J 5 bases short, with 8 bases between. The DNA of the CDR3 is TGTGCCAGCAGGGTAGGGGATCAGCCCCAGCATTTT. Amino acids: CASRVGDQPQHF.

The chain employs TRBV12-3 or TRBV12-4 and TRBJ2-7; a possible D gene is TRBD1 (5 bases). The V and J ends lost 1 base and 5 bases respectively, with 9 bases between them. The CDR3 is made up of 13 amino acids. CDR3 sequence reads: CASSLGLGDEQYF. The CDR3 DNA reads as TGTGCCAGCAGTTTAGGTCTAGGGGACGAGCAGTACTTC.

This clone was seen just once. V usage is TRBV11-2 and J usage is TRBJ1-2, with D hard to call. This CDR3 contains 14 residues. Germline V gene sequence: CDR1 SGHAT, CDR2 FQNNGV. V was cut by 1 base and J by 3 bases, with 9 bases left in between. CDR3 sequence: CASSLAGSDYGYTF. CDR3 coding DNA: TGTGCCAGCAGCTTAGCGGGGTCCGACTATGGCTACACCTTC.

CDR3: CASSQLQQGRAFF. The CDR3 DNA is TGTGCCAGCAGCCAGTTGCAACAGGGTAGAGCTTTCTTT. The chain links TRBV14 to TRBJ1-1, with a tentative D call TRBD1 (6 bases). Germline V gene sequence: CDR1 SGHDN, CDR2 FVKESK. This CDR3 is 13 amino acids long. The germline V and J ends were trimmed by 3 bases and 10 bases, with 15 bases remaining between them.

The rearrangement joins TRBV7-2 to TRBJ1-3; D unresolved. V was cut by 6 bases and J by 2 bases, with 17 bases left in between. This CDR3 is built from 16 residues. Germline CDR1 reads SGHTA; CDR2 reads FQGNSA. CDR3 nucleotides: TGTGCCAGCAGTCCATTACGGGGTTCGGCTGGAAACACCATATATTTT. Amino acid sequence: CASSPLRGSAGNTIYF.